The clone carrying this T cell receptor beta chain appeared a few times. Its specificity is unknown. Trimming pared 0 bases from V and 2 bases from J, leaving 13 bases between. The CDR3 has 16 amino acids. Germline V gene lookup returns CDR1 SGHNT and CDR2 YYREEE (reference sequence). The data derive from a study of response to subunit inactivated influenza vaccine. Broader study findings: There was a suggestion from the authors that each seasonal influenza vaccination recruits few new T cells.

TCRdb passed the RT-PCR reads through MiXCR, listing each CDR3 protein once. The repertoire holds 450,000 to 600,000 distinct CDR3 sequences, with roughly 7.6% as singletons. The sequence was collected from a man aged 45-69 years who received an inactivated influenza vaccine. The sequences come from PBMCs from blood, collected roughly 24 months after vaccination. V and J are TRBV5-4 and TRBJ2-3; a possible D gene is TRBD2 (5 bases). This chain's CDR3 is CASSLVSGWDTDTQYF. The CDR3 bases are TGTGCCAGCAGCTTGGTGTCGGGATGGGACACAGATACGCAGTATTTT. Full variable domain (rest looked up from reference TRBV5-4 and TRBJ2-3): ETGVTQSPTHLIKTRGQQVTLRCSSQSGHNTVSWYQQALGQGPQFIFQYYREEENGRGNFPPRFSGLQFPNYSSELNVNALELDDSALYLCASSLVSGWDTDTQYFGPGTRLTVL.